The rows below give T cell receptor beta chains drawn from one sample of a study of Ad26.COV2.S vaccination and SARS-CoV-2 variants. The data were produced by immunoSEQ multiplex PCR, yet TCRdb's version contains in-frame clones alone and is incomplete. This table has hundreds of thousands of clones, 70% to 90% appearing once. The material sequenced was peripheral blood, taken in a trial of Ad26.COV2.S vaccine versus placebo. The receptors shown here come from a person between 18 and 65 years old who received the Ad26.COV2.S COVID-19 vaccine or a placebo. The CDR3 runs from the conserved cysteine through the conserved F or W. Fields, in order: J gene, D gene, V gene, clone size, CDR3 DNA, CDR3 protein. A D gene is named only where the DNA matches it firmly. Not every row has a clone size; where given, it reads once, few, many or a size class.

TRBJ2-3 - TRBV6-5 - TGTGCCAGCAGTCGTTCGGAGGGGAGCACAGATACGCAGTATTTT CASSRSEGSTDTQYF
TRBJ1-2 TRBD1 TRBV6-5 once TGTGCCAGCAGTTATCGGACAGGGGGCTATGGCTACACCTTC CASSYRTGGYGYTF
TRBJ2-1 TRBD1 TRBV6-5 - TGTGCCAGCAGTTACTCCTACAGGGGATCCTACAATGAGCAGTTCTTC CASSYSYRGSYNEQFF
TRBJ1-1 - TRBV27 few TGTGCCAGCAGTTTAATGGAGAACACTGAAGCTTTCTTT CASSLMENTEAFF
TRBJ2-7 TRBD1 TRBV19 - TGTGCCAGTAGTATAATGGCACAGGGGAGTGCCTACGAGCAGTACTTC CASSIMAQGSAYEQYF
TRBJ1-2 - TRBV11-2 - TGTGCCAGCAGCTTTGGCTGGGGGGATTCTAACTATGGCTACACCTTC CASSFGWGDSNYGYTF
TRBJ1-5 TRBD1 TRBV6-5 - TGTGCCAGCAGTTACTCACAGGGGTCCGGACAGCCCCAGCATTTT CASSYSQGSGQPQHF
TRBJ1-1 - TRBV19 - TGTGCCAGTAGTATATCGGCGGGGCGAACTGAAGCTTTCTTT CASSISAGRTEAFF
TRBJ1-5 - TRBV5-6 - TGTGCCAGCAGCTTGGGGGGGGGCAGCAATCAGCCCCAGCATTTT CASSLGGGSNQPQHF
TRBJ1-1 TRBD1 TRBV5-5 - TGTGCCAGCAGCTCTACAGGGGGCGGACTTATGAACACTGAAGCTTTCTTT CASSSTGGGLMNTEAFF
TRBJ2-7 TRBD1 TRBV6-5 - TGTGCCAGCAGCCTGCAACAGGGGGCGCCCTACGAGCAGTACTTC CASSLQQGAPYEQYF
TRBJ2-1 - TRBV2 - TGTGCCAGCATTAGACCAAGCTCCTACAATGAGCAGTTCTTC CASIRPSSYNEQFF
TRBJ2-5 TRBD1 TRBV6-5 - TGTGCCAGCAGTTACTCGAGGGGACAGGGTGGAGAGACCCAGTACTTC CASSYSRGQGGETQYF
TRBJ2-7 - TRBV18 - TGTGCCAGCTCACCCGGACAGATTTCCTACGAGCAGTACTTC CASSPGQISYEQYF
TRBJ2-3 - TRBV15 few TGTGCCACCAGCATAACTTCCTCCACAGATACGCAGTATTTT CATSITSSTDTQYF
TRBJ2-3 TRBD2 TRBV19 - TGTGCCAGTAGGGGGACTAGCGGAAACACAGATACGCAGTATTTT CASRGTSGNTDTQYF
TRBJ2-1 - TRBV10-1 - TGCGCCAGCAGCCATGGCGGGGTAGTAGACAATGAGCAGTTCTTC CASSHGGVVDNEQFF
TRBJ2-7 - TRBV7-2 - TGTGCCAGCAGCTTTGTAACAGGGTCCTCCGAGCAGTACTTC CASSFVTGSSEQYF
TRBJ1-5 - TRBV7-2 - TGTGCCAGCAGCTTAAATAGGGTGATTCAGCCCCAGCATTTT CASSLNRVIQPQHF
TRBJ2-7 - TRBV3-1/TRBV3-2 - TGTGCCAGCAGCTTACGCGACCCGGGCCCCTACGAGCAGTACTTC CASSLRDPGPYEQYF
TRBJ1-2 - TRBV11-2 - TGTGCCAGCAGCCCACCCGCTATCTATGGCTACACCTTC CASSPPAIYGYTF
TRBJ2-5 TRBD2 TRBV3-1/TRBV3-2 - TGTGCCAGCAGCCAAGCAGCGGGGGGGCGAGAGACCCAGTACTTC CASSQAAGGRETQYF
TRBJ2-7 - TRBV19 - TGTGCCAGTAGTTTCGCTCCCCACGAGCAGTACTTC CASSFAPHEQYF
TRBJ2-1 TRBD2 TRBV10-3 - TGTGCCATCAGTGGACCCTGGGGACTAGCGAGGAATGAGCAGTTCTTC CAISGPWGLARNEQFF
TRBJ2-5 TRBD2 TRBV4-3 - TGCGCCAGCAGCCTGCTGGGTAGCGGGGGGGAGACCCAGTACTTC CASSLLGSGGETQYF
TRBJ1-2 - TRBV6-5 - TGTGCCAGCACCCCAGGGGCACACTATGGCTACACCTTC CASTPGAHYGYTF
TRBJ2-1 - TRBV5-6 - TGTGCCAGCAGCTTTTACTATCGGGACCCTTACAATGAGCAGTTCTTC CASSFYYRDPYNEQFF
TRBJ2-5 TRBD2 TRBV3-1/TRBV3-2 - TGTGCCAGCAGCCTCAGAGGGCTAGCGGGAGGCGGGGAGACCCAGTACTTC CASSLRGLAGGGETQYF
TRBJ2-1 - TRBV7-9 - TGTGCCAGCAGCTTACCCGACCCAAATGAGCAGTTCTTC CASSLPDPNEQFF
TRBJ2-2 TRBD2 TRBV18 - TGTGCCAGCTCATCCGGGCTAGCGGGATCGGCCGGGGAGCTGTTTTTT CASSSGLAGSAGELFF
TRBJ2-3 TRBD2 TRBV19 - TGTGCCAGTAGTATTCGGGCGGGAGGTAGCACAGATACGCAGTATTTT CASSIRAGGSTDTQYF
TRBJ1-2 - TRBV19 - TGTGCCAGTAGTATAGAGTGGTATCGGGGCGGCTACACCTTC CASSIEWYRGGYTF
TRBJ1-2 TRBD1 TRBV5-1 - TGCGCCAGCAGCTTGACAGGGGCAGGTAGTTATGGCTACACCTTC CASSLTGAGSYGYTF
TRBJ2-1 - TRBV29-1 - TGCAGCGTGCGACTAGTCGAGCAGTTCTTC CSVRLVEQFF
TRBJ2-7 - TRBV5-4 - TGTGCCAGCAGCTTAGGCTTCGGCGGGTTCGGCTCCTACGAGCAGTACTTC CASSLGFGGFGSYEQYF
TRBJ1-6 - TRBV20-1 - TGCAGTGCTAGTATGGGCCGGAGGTCCAATTCACCCCTCCACTTT CSASMGRRSNSPLHF
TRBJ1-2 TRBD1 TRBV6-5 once TGTGCCAGCAGTCCTTTCCCGGGACAGCACTATGGCTACACCTTC CASSPFPGQHYGYTF
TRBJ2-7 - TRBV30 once TGTGCCTGGAGCAGGGTATACTACGAGCAGTACTTC CAWSRVYYEQYF
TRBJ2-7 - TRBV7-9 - TGTGCCAGCAGCCCCTGGAATCCGCGGAATCCCTACGAGCAGTACTTC CASSPWNPRNPYEQYF
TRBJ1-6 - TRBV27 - TGTGCCAGCATGAGGACAGTCAATAATTCACCCCTCCACTTT CASMRTVNNSPLHF
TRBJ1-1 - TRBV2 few TGTGTCTCAGCGAGTACCCCAAACAGGGAAGCGAACACTGAAGCTTTCTTT CVSASTPNREANTEAFF
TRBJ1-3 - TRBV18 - TGTGCCAGCTCACCACTGGATCCCACCTCTGGAAACACCATATATTTT CASSPLDPTSGNTIYF
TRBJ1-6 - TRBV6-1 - TGTGCCAGCAGTTATAGGTCGGCGCACACCCTCCACTTT CASSYRSAHTLHF
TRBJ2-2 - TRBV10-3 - TGTGCCATCAAAGCGGGGACAACGAACACCGGGGAGCTGTTTTTT CAIKAGTTNTGELFF
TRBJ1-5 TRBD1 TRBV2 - TGTGCCAGCAGTGTTTCGGGACAGAGTAGCAATCAGCCCCAGCATTTT CASSVSGQSSNQPQHF
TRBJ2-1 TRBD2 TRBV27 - TGTGCCAGCAGTTTGGCTAGCGGCAATGAGCAGTTCTTC CASSLASGNEQFF
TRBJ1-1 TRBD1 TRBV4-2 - TGTGCCAGCAGCCTCGGAGACAGGGGAGAACCTGAAGCTTTCTTT CASSLGDRGEPEAFF
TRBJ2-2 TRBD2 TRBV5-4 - TGTGCCAGCAGTCGGACTAGCGGGAGCAACGGGGAGCTGTTTTTT CASSRTSGSNGELFF
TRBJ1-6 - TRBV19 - TGTGCCAGTAGTATAGGGGAGAGAGGATCACCCCTCCACTTT CASSIGERGSPLHF
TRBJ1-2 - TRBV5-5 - TGTGCCAGCAGCTTGGCCGGGGGCGTACTCTATGGCTACACCTTC CASSLAGGVLYGYTF
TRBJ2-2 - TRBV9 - TGTGCCAGCAGCGTAGATGGGCCCTCCCCTACTAACACCGGGGAGCTGTTTTTT CASSVDGPSPTNTGELFF
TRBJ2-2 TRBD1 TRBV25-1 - TGTGCCAGCAGTGAATACTTGACAGGGATTCTGAACACCGGGGAGCTGTTTTTT CASSEYLTGILNTGELFF
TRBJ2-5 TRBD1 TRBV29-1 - TGCAGCGTCGTACAGGGGGCAGGAGAGACCCAGTACTTC CSVVQGAGETQYF
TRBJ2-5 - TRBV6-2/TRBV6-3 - TGTGCCAGCGGCCAGCCTAGGGGTCAAGAGACCCAGTACTTC CASGQPRGQETQYF